These 22 T cell receptor beta chains were all obtained from the same sample, sequenced in a study of blood T cells in healthy people across ages. Primers used in a second PCR of roughly 7 to 12 cycles were a sample-barcoded 5' primer and a J-beta primer mix. TCRdb ran MiXCR on the 5' RACE reads and lists one entry per CDR3 protein. The table includes approximately 2,000,000 distinct CDR3 sequences, more than 35% detected once. The sequenced material came from blood. The origin of the receptors is a human donor in good health.

CDR3 coding DNA: TGTGCCAGCAGCCGGGAGCGGGGGAGCTCCTACAATGAGCAGTTCTTC. Its translation is CASSRERGSSYNEQFF. The chain combines TRBV7-9 with TRBJ2-1; TRBD2 matches 8 bases. CDR1 and CDR2 (germline): SEHNR, FQNEAQ (reference sequence). The ends lost 5 bases at V and 0 bases at J; junction bases unmatched: 6. This CDR3 is 16 amino acids long. The complete variable domain, with remaining parts taken from reference TRBV7-9 and TRBJ2-1, reads DTGVSQNPRHKITKRGQNVTFRCDPISEHNRLYWYRQTLGQGPEFLTYFQNEAQLEKSRLLSDRFSAERPKGSFSTLEIQRTEQGDSAMYLCASSRERGSSYNEQFFGPGTRLTVL.

This chain joins TRBV15 and TRBJ1-5, with TRBD1 as a possible D gene (5 bases). This CDR3 has 15 amino acids. CDR1 LNHNV and CDR2 YYDKDF come from the germline V gene (reference sequence). Deletions cut 0 bases from V and 5 bases from J, with 11 bases between. For the CDR3, the DNA is TGTGCCACCAGCAGAGATCGGGGGTCCTATCAGCCCCAGCATTTT. Amino acids: CATSRDRGSYQPQHF.

This clonotype was detected only a few times. One junction end does not reproduce the germline sequence, and a read error may be involved. The genes are TRBV29-1 and TRBJ1-2; a possible D gene is TRBD1 (6 bases). The germline V gene encodes CDR1 SQVTM and CDR2 ANQGSEA. The CDR3 consists of 12 residues. The CDR3: CSVQEGGRMPTF. CDR3 DNA sequence: TGCAGCGTTCAAGAGGGGGGCAGGATGCCCACCTTC.

The V gene is TRBV7-3, the J gene TRBJ1-1, with 9 positions matching TRBD1. This CDR3 is 16 amino acids long. Looked up from germline, CDR1 is SGHTA and CDR2 is FQGTGA. V gave up 0 bases and J gave up 2 bases; unmatched junction bases: 4. CDR3 bases: TGTGCCAGCAGCTTAACGTTGGGACAGGGAAACACTGAAGCTTTCTTT. Protein: CASSLTLGQGNTEAFF. The full variable domain, with the rest looked up from reference TRBV7-3 and TRBJ1-1, is GAGVSQTPSNKVTEKGKYVELRCDPISGHTALYWYRQSLGQGPEFLIYFQGTGAADDSGLPNDRFFAVRPEGSVSTLKIQRTERGDSAVYLCASSLTLGQGNTEAFFGQGTRLTVV.

Comments on this clonotype: The junction differs from germline at one of its ends, possibly a read error. This sequence joins TRBV6-5 and TRBJ1-5; the D gene is possibly TRBD1 (6 bases). Per germline, CDR1 MNHEY and CDR2 SVGAGI. The CDR3 is 13 residues long. CDR3 sequence: CAGSWGQRQPQHF. The CDR3 coding sequence is TGTGCCGGCAGTTGGGGGCAGAGACAGCCCCAGCATTTT.

The chain has TRBV20-1 and TRBJ1-1, with a weak D call TRBD1 (6 bases). V lost 5 bases and J 2 bases, leaving 18 bases between the germline ends. The CDR3 has 15 residues. Germline V gives CDR1 DFQATT, CDR2 SNEGSKA (reference sequence). In DNA, the CDR3 is TGCAGTGCTCCAGGGGACCAGTTCTACAACACTGAAGCTTTCTTT. The encoded protein is CSAPGDQFYNTEAFF.

This clonotype was detected a few times. The rearrangement links TRBV29-1 to TRBJ1-1; D is perhaps TRBD1 (5 bases). Per germline, CDR1 SQVTM and CDR2 ANQGSEA. The length of the CDR3 is 14 residues. Between the trimmed V and J ends, which lost 4 bases and 4 bases, there was a span of 16 bases. The CDR3 here is CSVVRPHGTTEAFF. The CDR3, as DNA: TGCAGCGTTGTTCGACCCCATGGGACCACTGAAGCTTTCTTT. The full variable domain, with the rest looked up from reference TRBV29-1 and TRBJ1-1, is SAVISQKPSRDICQRGTSLTIQCQVDSQVTMMFWYRQQPGQSLTLIATANQGSEATYESGFVIDKFPISRPNLTFSTLTVSNMSPEDSSIYLCSVVRPHGTTEAFFGQGTRLTVV.

This clonotype has a handful of counts. The chain has TRBV7-2 and TRBJ2-1, with D perhaps matching TRBD1 (6 bases). The CDR3 length is 13 residues. Germline V lookup: CDR1 SGHTA, CDR2 FQGNSA. Trimming pared 4 bases from V and 3 bases from J, leaving 7 bases between. Written as DNA, the CDR3 is TGTGCCAGCAGCTGGGACAACTACAATGAGCAGTTCTTC. Residues: CASSWDNYNEQFF.

The chain has TRBV5-4 and TRBJ2-6; TRBD1 aligns across 7 bases. Germline V gives CDR1 SGHNT, CDR2 YYREEE (reference sequence). CDR3 length: 15 amino acids. Germline trimming cut 1 base from V and 4 bases from J; bases unmatched to any gene: 2. CDR3 residues: CASSLRGLGANVLTF. The CDR3 nucleotides are TGTGCCAGCAGCTTGAGGGGGCTAGGGGCCAACGTCCTGACTTTC.

This clonotype was detected only a few times. The chain recombines TRBV5-1 with TRBJ1-1; possibly TRBD1 for D (6 bases). The germline V gene encodes CDR1 SGHRS and CDR2 YFSETQ. Between the trimmed V and J ends, which lost 2 bases and 0 bases, there was a span of 11 bases. The CDR3 is made up of 15 amino acids. The CDR3 sequence: CASSLAGALNTEAFF. As DNA, the CDR3 is TGCGCCAGCAGCTTAGCGGGGGCTCTGAACACTGAAGCTTTCTTT.

The chain joins TRBV15 to TRBJ2-4; tentative D call: TRBD2 (6 bases). The assigned J gene may be wrong: the sequence end matches TRBJ2-5 better. This CDR3 has 15 amino acids. From germline, CDR1 is LNHNV and CDR2 YYDKDF (reference sequence). The CDR3 loop reads CATSRGGTGEETQYF. The CDR3 DNA reads TGTGCCACCAGCAGAGGGGGGACGGGGGAAGAGACCCAGTACTTC.

Only a few counts were recorded for this clonotype. This chain joins TRBV27 and TRBJ1-2, with 7 bases aligning to TRBD1. The CDR3 totals 13 residues. V trimming: 3 bases; J trimming: 7 bases; junction bases outside the gene matches: 5. Germline V gene lookup returns CDR1 MNHEY and CDR2 SMNVEV (reference sequence). This CDR3 reads CASSFGQAAGYTF. CDR3 in DNA: TGTGCCAGCAGTTTCGGACAGGCGGCTGGCTACACCTTC.

The V call is TRBV2, the J call TRBJ2-3; 8 nucleotides line up with TRBD1. The V gene's germline CDR1 is SNHLY and CDR2 FYNNEI. This CDR3 contains 17 residues. V was pared by 6 bases and J by 0 bases, with 11 bases of the junction left unmatched. DNA for the CDR3: TGTGCCAGCAGGGAGGGACAGGCTCCCTCGAGCACAGATACGCAGTATTTT. Translated, it gives CASREGQAPSSTDTQYF.

The chain uses TRBV4-1 and TRBJ2-5; D remains unclear. Near its end, the DNA agrees better with TRBJ2-7, so the J call may be wrong. Per the germline V gene, CDR1 is MGHRA and CDR2 is YSYEKL. This CDR3 region has 12 residues. As DNA, the CDR3 is TGCGCCAGCAGCACCACACCCCACGAGCAGTACTTC. Residues: CASSTTPHEQYF.

The chain links TRBV7-3 to TRBJ2-1, with D unclear. Germline V gives CDR1 SGHTA, CDR2 FQGTGA. CDR3 length equals 18 residues. With 0 bases removed from V and 4 bases from J, the gap between germline ends came to 19 bases. This CDR3 reads CASSLTVGPREHYNEQFF. Written as DNA, the CDR3 is TGTGCCAGCAGCTTAACCGTCGGTCCAAGGGAACATTACAATGAGCAGTTCTTC.

This clonotype has more than one count but fewer than ten. The genes are TRBV28 and TRBJ2-7; D perhaps matches TRBD2 (6 bases). The CDR3 is made up of 13 amino acids. Trimming took off 6 bases at V and 7 bases at J, with 16 bases between the two ends. Germline loops: CDR1 MDHEN, CDR2 SYDVKM. The CDR3 sequence: CASSIPNRGEQYF. The CDR3 region has the DNA TGTGCCAGCAGCATACCCAACCGGGGGGAGCAGTACTTC.

The J gene is TRBJ2-7, the V gene TRBV28, with D hard to call. The germline V and J ends were trimmed by 5 bases and 2 bases, with 10 bases remaining between them. Per the germline V gene, CDR1 is MDHEN and CDR2 is SYDVKM. The CDR3 contains 13 residues. The CDR3 spells CASSQFSPYEQYF. The CDR3 DNA sequence: TGTGCCAGCAGTCAGTTTTCACCCTACGAGCAGTACTTC.

The chain combines TRBV7-2 with TRBJ2-5; maybe TRBD2 (6 bases). The CDR3 spans 16 residues. The V end was cut by 2 bases, the J end by 4 bases, with 17 bases between. The germline CDR1 and CDR2 sequences are SGHTA and FQGNSA. In DNA form, the CDR3 reads TGTGCCAGCAGCTTAAGCATGGGCGGGGTAGGAGAGACCCAGTACTTC. Translation gives CASSLSMGGVGETQYF.

This clonotype was recorded a few times. The chain links TRBV28 to TRBJ2-5; D may be TRBD2 (6 bases). Trimming took off 5 bases at V and 0 bases at J, with 13 bases between the two ends. The CDR3 contains 15 residues. Germline V gives CDR1 MDHEN, CDR2 SYDVKM. The CDR3 region is CASSSPGSNQETQYF. As DNA, the CDR3 is TGTGCCAGCAGTAGCCCCGGGAGTAACCAAGAGACCCAGTACTTC.

This clonotype came up a few times. The junction shows a germline mismatch at one end, possibly a read error. This sequence joins TRBV11-2 and TRBJ2-1; the match to TRBD2 covers 8 bases. Germline V gives CDR1 SGHAT, CDR2 FQNNGV. The CDR3 contains 14 residues. CDR3 residues: CASRKRGPYNEQFF. In DNA form, the CDR3 reads TGTGCTAGCAGGAAGCGGGGGCCTTACAATGAGCAGTTCTTC.

This clonotype showed up many times. This chain uses TRBV7-2 with TRBJ2-3, with D possibly being TRBD2 (5 bases). This CDR3 comprises 17 residues. V lost 5 bases, J lost 8 bases, and 26 bases lay in between. Germline CDR1 reads SGHTA; CDR2 reads FQGNSA. CDR3 nucleotide sequence: TGTGCCAGCAGCCCGGGGTGGGATTATGGTGCAGTGGTTACGCAGTATTTT. Protein sequence: CASSPGWDYGAVVTQYF.

This clonotype was seen only a few times. V is TRBV7-9 and J is TRBJ2-3; 9 bases line up with TRBD2. This CDR3 region has 16 residues. V shed 2 bases and J 0 bases; nucleotides not matched to a gene: 3. Germline-derived CDR1 and CDR2 are SEHNR and FQNEAQ (reference sequence). DNA for the CDR3: TGTGCCAGCAGCTTAAAGCGGGGGGCAAGCACAGATACGCAGTATTTT. Amino acid sequence: CASSLKRGASTDTQYF.